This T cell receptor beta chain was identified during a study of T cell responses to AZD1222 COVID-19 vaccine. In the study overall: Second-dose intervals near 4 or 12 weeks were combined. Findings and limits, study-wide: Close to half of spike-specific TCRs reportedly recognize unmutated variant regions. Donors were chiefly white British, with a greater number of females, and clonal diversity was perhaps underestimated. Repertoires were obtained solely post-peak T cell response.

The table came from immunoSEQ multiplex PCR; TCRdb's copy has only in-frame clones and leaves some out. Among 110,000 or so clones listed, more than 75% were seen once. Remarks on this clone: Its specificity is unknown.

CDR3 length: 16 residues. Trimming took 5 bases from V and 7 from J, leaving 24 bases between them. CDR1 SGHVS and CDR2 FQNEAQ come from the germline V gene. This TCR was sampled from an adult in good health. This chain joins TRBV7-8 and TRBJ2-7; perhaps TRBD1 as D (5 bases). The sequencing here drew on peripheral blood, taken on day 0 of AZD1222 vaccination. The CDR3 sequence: CASSPRRLGRFEEQYF. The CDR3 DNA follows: TGTGCCAGCAGCCCACGAAGACTGGGGCGTTTTGAAGAGCAGTACTTC.